These T cell receptor beta chains were read from a single sample in a study of T-cell memory formation after mild COVID-19. TCRdb fed the 5' RACE reads into MiXCR, producing one record per CDR3 protein. The profile shows tens of thousands of distinct CDR3 sequences, about 7.3% of them singletons. The sequenced sample consisted of PBMCs or a T cell subset sorted from them (not recorded which). The receptors originated from a man aged 18 to 29 who had mild COVID-19 (a few samples of this study predate the infection). Cell type and time point are not known. The CDR3 runs from the conserved cysteine through the conserved F or W.

>TRBJ2-5|TRBV29-1
CSVGATVKETQYF
>TRBJ1-1|TRBV12-3/TRBV12-4
CASSFGTENTEAFF
>TRBJ2-5|TRBV5-1
CASSQRTSGAGETQYF
>TRBJ1-1|TRBV7-8
CASSWQGGTPGNTEAFF
>TRBJ2-5|TRBV6-5
CASSFSWVAGLRETQYF
>TRBJ2-5|TRBV7-2
CASSFLAGHETQYF
>TRBJ2-7|TRBV29-1
CSVEGAGGYEQYF
>TRBJ1-1|TRBV2
CASSAYGNTEAFF
>TRBJ2-1|TRBV20-1
CSASRRLLGYNEQFF
>TRBJ2-7|TRBV2
CAITGTDSYEQYF
>TRBJ1-6|TRBV10-2
CASRADGNSPLHF
>TRBJ2-5|TRBV6-5
CASSQIAEKKTQYF
>TRBJ2-2|TRBV7-2
CASSRTTTNTGELFF
>TRBJ1-2|TRBV6-1
CASKGIGYTF
>TRBJ2-1|TRBV5-1
CASSPGPRGFYNEQFF
>TRBJ2-4|TRBV7-2
CASSLHSTDRGNIQYF
>TRBJ1-1|TRBV24-1
CATSGPSTEAFF
>TRBJ2-7|TRBV4-2
CASSQVSGQGGTYEQYF
>TRBJ1-4|TRBV10-3
CAISEVQGGEKLFF
>TRBJ1-2|TRBV4-2
CASSQGATDYGYTF
>TRBJ2-3|TRBV5-1
CASSLIPSGGSTDTQYF
>TRBJ2-3|TRBV10-3
CAISEWRPSTDTQYF
>TRBJ1-1|TRBV7-9
CASSLEGQGNTEAFF
>TRBJ1-6|TRBV5-1
CASSFEFPPLHF
>TRBJ1-2|TRBV7-2
CASSFSDYGYTF
>TRBJ1-1|TRBV3-1
CASSLLQGTEAFF
>TRBJ1-4|TRBV7-8
CASSQGSGYEKLFF
>TRBJ1-6|TRBV15
CATSRDRDNSPLHF
>TRBJ2-3|TRBV7-2
CASSLAPQRGRDTQYF
>TRBJ2-1|TRBV12-3/TRBV12-4
CASMLHPPTYNEQFF
>TRBJ1-5|TRBV12-3/TRBV12-4
CASSFSGRNQPQHF
>TRBJ1-3|TRBV7-9
CASSLNFPGRTIYF
>TRBJ2-3|TRBV7-3
CASSLARGDTQYF
>TRBJ2-3|TRBV27
CASTRGQGGDTQYF
>TRBJ1-6|TRBV28
CASNGAKNSPLHF
>TRBJ2-3|TRBV5-1
CASSLAGTTDTQYF
>TRBJ2-5|TRBV7-3
CASSLAGGTQETQYF
>TRBJ1-3|TRBV5-1
CASSEGLYSGNTIYF
>TRBJ1-1|TRBV27
CASSRVGGRGVNTEAFF
>TRBJ2-3|TRBV9
CASSVNGVSDTQYF
>TRBJ2-6|TRBV28
CASSSGGSGANVLTF
>TRBJ2-3|TRBV6-1
CASSAETTQYF
>TRBJ2-3|TRBV6-5
CASGSVVTDTQYF
>TRBJ1-1|TRBV5-5
CASSVDYYREGGEAFF
>TRBJ1-4|TRBV7-2
CASSYGTGQGNEKLFF
>TRBJ1-3|TRBV7-2
CASSLLVRLSGNTIYF
>TRBJ1-1|TRBV7-9
CASSLPRDGTEAFF
>TRBJ2-7|TRBV4-1
CASSQLGTPTGLYEQYF
>TRBJ2-3|TRBV7-2
CASSLVPSGGQNTQYF
>TRBJ2-3|TRBV7-8
CASSLGGTQYF
>TRBJ2-5|TRBV27
CASSTRGDRAYQETQYF
>TRBJ2-1|TRBV5-1
CASSLGAGKSPALSF
>TRBJ1-5|TRBV12-3/TRBV12-4
CASTLQGTQPQHF
>TRBJ1-5|TRBV19
CASSTRTYENQPQHF
>TRBJ2-2|TRBV5-1
CASSPTPGATGELFF
>TRBJ2-5|TRBV7-2
CASSLQRLRETQYF
>TRBJ2-6|TRBV7-2
CASSSDRAGANVLTF
>TRBJ2-7|TRBV3-1
CASSRVPDSYEQYF
>TRBJ2-7|TRBV12-3/TRBV12-4
CASSVSRATEQYF